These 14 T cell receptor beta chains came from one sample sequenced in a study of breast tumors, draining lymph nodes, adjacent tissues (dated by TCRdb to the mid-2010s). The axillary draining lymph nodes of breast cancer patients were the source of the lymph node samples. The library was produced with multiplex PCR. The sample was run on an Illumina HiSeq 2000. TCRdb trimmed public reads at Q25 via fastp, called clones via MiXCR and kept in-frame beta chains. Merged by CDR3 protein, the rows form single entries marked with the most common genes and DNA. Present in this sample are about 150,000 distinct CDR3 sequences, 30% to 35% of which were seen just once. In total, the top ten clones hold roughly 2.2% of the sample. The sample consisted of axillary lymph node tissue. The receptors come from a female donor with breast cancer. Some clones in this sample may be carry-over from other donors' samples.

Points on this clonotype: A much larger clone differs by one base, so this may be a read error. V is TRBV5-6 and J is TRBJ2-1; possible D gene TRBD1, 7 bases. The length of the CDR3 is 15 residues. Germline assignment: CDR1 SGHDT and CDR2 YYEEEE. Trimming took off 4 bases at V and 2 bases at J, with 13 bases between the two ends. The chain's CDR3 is CASSMEGAPYNEQFF. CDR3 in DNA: TGTGCCAGCAGCATGGAGGGGGCTCCCTACAATGAGCAGTTCTTC.

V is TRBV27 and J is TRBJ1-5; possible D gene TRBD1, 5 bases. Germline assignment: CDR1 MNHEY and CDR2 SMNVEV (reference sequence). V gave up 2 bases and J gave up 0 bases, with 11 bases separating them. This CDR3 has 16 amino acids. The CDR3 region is CASSLGRVYSNQPQHF. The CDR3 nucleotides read TGTGCCAGCAGTTTAGGCAGGGTATATAGCAATCAGCCCCAGCATTTT.

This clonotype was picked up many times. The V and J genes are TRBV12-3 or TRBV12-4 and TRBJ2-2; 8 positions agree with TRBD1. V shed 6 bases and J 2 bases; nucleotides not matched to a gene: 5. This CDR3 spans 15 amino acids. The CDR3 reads CASSFRGLNTGELFF. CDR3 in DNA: TGTGCCAGCAGCTTCAGGGGGCTAAACACCGGGGAGCTGTTTTTT.

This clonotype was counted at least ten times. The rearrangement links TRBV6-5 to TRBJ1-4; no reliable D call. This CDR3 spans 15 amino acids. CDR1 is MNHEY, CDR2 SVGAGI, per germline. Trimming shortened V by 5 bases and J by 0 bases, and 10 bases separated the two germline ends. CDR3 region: CASSPGVATNEKLFF. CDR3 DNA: TGTGCCAGCAGTCCCGGGGTTGCAACTAATGAAAAACTGTTTTTT.

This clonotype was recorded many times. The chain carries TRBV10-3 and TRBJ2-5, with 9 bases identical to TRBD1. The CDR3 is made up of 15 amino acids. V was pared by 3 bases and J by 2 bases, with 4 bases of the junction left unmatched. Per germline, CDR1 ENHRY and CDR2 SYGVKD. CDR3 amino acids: CAISDWDRAQETQYF. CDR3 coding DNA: TGTGCCATCAGTGATTGGGACAGGGCACAAGAGACCCAGTACTTC.

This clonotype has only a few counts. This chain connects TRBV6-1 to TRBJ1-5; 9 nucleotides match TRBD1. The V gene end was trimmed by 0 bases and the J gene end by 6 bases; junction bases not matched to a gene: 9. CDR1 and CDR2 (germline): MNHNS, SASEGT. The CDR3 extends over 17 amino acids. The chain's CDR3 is CASSEALLGTGSQPQHF. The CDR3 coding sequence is TGTGCCAGCAGTGAAGCGCTTCTTGGGACAGGGTCTCAGCCCCAGCATTTT.

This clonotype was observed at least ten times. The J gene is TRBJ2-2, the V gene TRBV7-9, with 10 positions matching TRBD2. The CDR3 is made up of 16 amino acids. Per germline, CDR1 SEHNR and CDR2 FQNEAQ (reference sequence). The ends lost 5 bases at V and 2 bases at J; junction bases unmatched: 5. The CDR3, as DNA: TGTGCCAGCAGCATACTAGCGGGGCATAACACCGGGGAGCTGTTTTTT. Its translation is CASSILAGHNTGELFF.

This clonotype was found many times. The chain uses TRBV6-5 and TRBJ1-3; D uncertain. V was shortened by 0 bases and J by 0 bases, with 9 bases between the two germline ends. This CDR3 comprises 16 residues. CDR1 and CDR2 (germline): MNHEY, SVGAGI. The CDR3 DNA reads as TGTGCCAGCAGTTACTCAGAAGCAAGCTCTGGAAACACCATATATTTT. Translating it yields CASSYSEASSGNTIYF.

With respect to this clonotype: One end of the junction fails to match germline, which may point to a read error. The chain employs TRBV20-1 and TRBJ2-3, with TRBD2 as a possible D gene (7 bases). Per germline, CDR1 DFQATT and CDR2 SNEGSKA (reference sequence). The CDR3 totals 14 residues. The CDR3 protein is CSASGTKRTATQYF. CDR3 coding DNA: TGCAGTGCCTCCGGGACTAAGAGGACAGCTACGCAGTATTTT.

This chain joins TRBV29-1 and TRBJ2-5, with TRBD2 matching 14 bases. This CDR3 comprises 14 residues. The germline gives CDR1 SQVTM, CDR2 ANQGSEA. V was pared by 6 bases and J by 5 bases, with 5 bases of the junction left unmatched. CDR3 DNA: TGCAGCGTGGGGGGACTAGCGGGGGTCGAGACCCAGTACTTC. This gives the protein CSVGGLAGVETQYF.

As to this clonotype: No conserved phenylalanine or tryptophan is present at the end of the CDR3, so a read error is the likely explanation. CDR3 coding DNA: TGCGCCAGCAGCCCCCACCCGCAATCCTACGAGCAGTACGAC. Its protein product is CASSPHPQSYEQYD. The chain is built from TRBV5-1 and TRBJ2-7; no clear D. The CDR3 totals 14 residues. Germline CDR1 SGHRS, CDR2 YFSETQ. V lost 4 bases, J lost 1 base, and 12 bases lay in between.

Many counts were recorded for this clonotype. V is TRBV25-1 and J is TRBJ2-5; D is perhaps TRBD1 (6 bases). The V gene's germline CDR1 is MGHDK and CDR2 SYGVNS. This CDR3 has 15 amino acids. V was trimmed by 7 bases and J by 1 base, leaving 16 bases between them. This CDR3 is CASNPTGSGQETQYF. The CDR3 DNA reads TGTGCCAGCAACCCAACAGGGTCAGGCCAAGAGACCCAGTACTTC.

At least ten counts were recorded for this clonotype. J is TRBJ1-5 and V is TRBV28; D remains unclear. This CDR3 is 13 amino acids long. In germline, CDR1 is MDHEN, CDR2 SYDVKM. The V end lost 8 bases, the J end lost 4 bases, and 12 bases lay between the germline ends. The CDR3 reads CASSPAGNQPQHF. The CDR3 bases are TGTGCCAGCTCCCCTGCGGGGAATCAGCCCCAGCATTTT. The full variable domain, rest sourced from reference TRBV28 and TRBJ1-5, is DVKVTQSSRYLVKRTGEKVFLECVQDMDHENMFWYRQDPGLGLRLIYFSYDVKMKEKGDIPEGYSVSREKKERFSLILESASTNQTSMYLCASSPAGNQPQHFGDGTRLSIL.

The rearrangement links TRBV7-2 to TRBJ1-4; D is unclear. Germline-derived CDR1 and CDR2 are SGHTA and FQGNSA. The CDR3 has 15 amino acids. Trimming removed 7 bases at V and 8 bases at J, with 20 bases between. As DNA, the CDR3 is TGTGCCAGCACCCTCACCAGGAGTCTAGGGGAAAAACTGTTTTTT. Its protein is CASTLTRSLGEKLFF.